This TCR beta chain is drawn from a study of early T cells in non-severe SARS-CoV-2 infection. The CDR3 covers 15 residues. The junction had 14 bases not matched to a gene; V was cut back by 6 bases and J by 5 bases. The germline gives CDR1 DFQATT, CDR2 SNEGSKA (reference sequence). This clonotype was detected ten times or more. In the library, individual cDNA molecules carried attached unique molecular identifiers. TCRdb re-called the 5' RACE reads with MiXCR, one entry per CDR3 protein. The sample has over 45,000 distinct CDR3 sequences, around 5.2% seen once. This TCR derives from an adult who was a healthcare worker with PCR-confirmed SARS-CoV-2 infection or an uninfected control (not recorded which). V gene TRBV20-1 combines with J gene TRBJ2-5; 8 bases line up with TRBD1. Sequencing used whole blood. The CDR3 spells CSAGRSQDRAETQYF. The CDR3 nucleotides are TGCAGTGCGGGCCGTTCCCAGGACAGGGCGGAGACCCAGTACTTC.